These T cell receptor beta chains were read from a single sample in a study of blood T cell repertoires in COVID-19. Sequenced by immunoSEQ multiplex PCR; TCRdb stores in-frame clones only, minus some. Here the sample spans 200,000 to 300,000 clones, over 75% being singletons. Source material: peripheral blood. The receptors derive from a man aged 50 to 59 with COVID-19, enrolled during active disease. The CDR3 runs from the conserved cysteine through the conserved F or W. D genes are given only for firm matches. Size is omitted from some rows. Given values are once, few, many or a class for expanded clones.

V: TRBV4-1; size: NA; D: TRBD2; J: TRBJ2-1; DNA: TGCGCCAGCAGCCAGGACTGGACTAGCGGTGAGCAGTTCTTC; CDR3: CASSQDWTSGEQFF
V: TRBV5-1; size: NA; D: TRBD2; J: TRBJ2-1; DNA: TGCGCCAGCAGCTTGAGCGGGGGACAAAATGAGCAGTTCTTC; CDR3: CASSLSGGQNEQFF
V: TRBV7-9; size: few; D: TRBD1; J: TRBJ1-1; DNA: TGTGCCAGCAGGTCGGGGACAGCCATGAACACTGAAGCTTTCTTT; CDR3: CASRSGTAMNTEAFF
V: TRBV9; size: NA; D: NA; J: TRBJ1-4; DNA: TGTGCCAGCAGCCACAATCGTCGAAATGGTGGGGCGGCGAATGAAAAACTGTTTTTT; CDR3: CASSHNRRNGGAANEKLFF
V: TRBV6-5; size: NA; D: TRBD1; J: TRBJ1-6; DNA: TGTGCCAGCAGGACAGGGGGACTTTCACCCCTCCACTTT; CDR3: CASRTGGLSPLHF
V: TRBV7-9; size: NA; D: NA; J: TRBJ2-7; DNA: TGTGCCAGCAGCTTCTCGGGGGGCTTGTTCGAGCAGTACTTC; CDR3: CASSFSGGLFEQYF
V: TRBV7-3; size: NA; D: NA; J: TRBJ1-6; DNA: TGTGCCAGCAGCTTAACGGGAGAGAATTCACCCCTCCACTTT; CDR3: CASSLTGENSPLHF
V: TRBV15; size: NA; D: NA; J: TRBJ1-1; DNA: TGTGCCACCGGGGGCTTTAACACTGAAGCTTTCTTT; CDR3: CATGGFNTEAFF
V: TRBV10-3; size: NA; D: TRBD2; J: TRBJ2-7; DNA: TGTGCCATCAGTGAATCCGGGGGGGTTTACGAGCAGTACTTC; CDR3: CAISESGGVYEQYF
V: TRBV27; size: NA; D: TRBD1; J: TRBJ2-3; DNA: TGTGCCAGCAGTTTCGAGGGGGCTCAAGGAGATACGCAGTATTTT; CDR3: CASSFEGAQGDTQYF
V: TRBV7-6; size: once; D: TRBD2; J: TRBJ2-3; DNA: TGTGCCAGCAGCTTAGGTCTAGCGGGGGCAAACCTCGCTACAGATACGCAGTATTTT; CDR3: CASSLGLAGANLATDTQYF
V: TRBV18; size: NA; D: NA; J: TRBJ1-5; DNA: TGTGCCAGCTCGGTCCGGGAGGGCAATCAGCCCCAGCATTTT; CDR3: CASSVREGNQPQHF
V: TRBV6-5; size: NA; D: NA; J: TRBJ1-2; DNA: TGTGCCAGCAGACTAGACAGGATAATAGGCTACACCTTC; CDR3: CASRLDRIIGYTF
V: TRBV11-1; size: NA; D: NA; J: TRBJ1-1; DNA: TGTGCCAGCAGCTTAGTGCCAGGGCCTACTGAAGCTTTCTTT; CDR3: CASSLVPGPTEAFF
V: TRBV20-1; size: few; D: TRBD1; J: TRBJ2-3; DNA: TGCAGTGCTAGTTTTTCGGGACAGGGGGTTCGAGATACGCAGTATTTT; CDR3: CSASFSGQGVRDTQYF
V: TRBV5-4; size: NA; D: NA; J: TRBJ1-2; DNA: TGTGCCAGCAGCACAGAAACTAGTTTGGGCTATGGCTACACCTTC; CDR3: CASSTETSLGYGYTF
V: TRBV19; size: NA; D: NA; J: TRBJ2-2; DNA: TGTGCCAGTTTGGGCGGGGGCTACACCGGGGAGCTGTTTTTT; CDR3: CASLGGGYTGELFF
V: TRBV10-3; size: NA; D: TRBD1; J: TRBJ2-2; DNA: TGTGCCATCAGAGGGACAGGGGAGAACACCGGGGAGCTGTTTTTT; CDR3: CAIRGTGENTGELFF
V: TRBV7-2; size: NA; D: NA; J: TRBJ1-2; DNA: TGTGCCAGCAGCCCCGGGGGAGGGGGAGTGATTTATGGCTACACCTTC; CDR3: CASSPGGGGVIYGYTF
V: TRBV7-2; size: NA; D: TRBD1; J: TRBJ2-3; DNA: TGTGCCAGCAGCTTAAGGACAGGGGAAAGCACAGATACGCAGTATTTT; CDR3: CASSLRTGESTDTQYF
V: TRBV5-1; size: once; D: NA; J: TRBJ2-1; DNA: TGCGCCAGCAGCTTGGATGGGGGCCCCTACAATGAGCAGTTCTTC; CDR3: CASSLDGGPYNEQFF
V: TRBV11-2; size: NA; D: TRBD1; J: TRBJ2-7; DNA: TGTGCCAGCAGTCCCGACAGGGGTTCATTGGGCTACGAGCAGTACTTC; CDR3: CASSPDRGSLGYEQYF
V: TRBV28; size: NA; D: TRBD1; J: TRBJ1-5; DNA: TGTGCCAGCAGTATTTACAGGGGAGGAGATCAGCCCCAGCATTTT; CDR3: CASSIYRGGDQPQHF
V: TRBV5-1; size: once; D: TRBD1; J: TRBJ2-2; DNA: TGCGCCACCACCGCGGGACAGGCGGCCACCGGGGAGCTGTTTTTT; CDR3: CATTAGQAATGELFF
V: TRBV18; size: NA; D: TRBD1; J: TRBJ1-1; DNA: TGTGCCAGCTCACCAGGACAGGGTTTGGGCACTGAAGCTTTCTTT; CDR3: CASSPGQGLGTEAFF
V: TRBV5-4; size: NA; D: NA; J: TRBJ1-1; DNA: TGTGCCAGCCGCGTTGGGGGGTCCAACACTGAAGCTTTCTTT; CDR3: CASRVGGSNTEAFF
V: TRBV3-1/TRBV3-2; size: NA; D: NA; J: TRBJ1-2; DNA: TGTGCCAGCAGCCAAAGAGTACCGGTCGAGGGCTACACCTTC; CDR3: CASSQRVPVEGYTF
V: TRBV7-8; size: NA; D: TRBD1; J: TRBJ1-5; DNA: TGTGCCAGCAGCCCACACAGGGGAGGCAATCAGCCCCAGCATTTT; CDR3: CASSPHRGGNQPQHF
V: TRBV7-9; size: NA; D: NA; J: TRBJ2-2; DNA: TGTGCCAGCAGCTCTATCCAGGGTCGACGTACCGGGGAGCTGTTTTTT; CDR3: CASSSIQGRRTGELFF
V: TRBV2; size: NA; D: NA; J: TRBJ1-5; DNA: TGTGCCAGCCGGAAACAGGGAGATCAGCCCCAGCATTTT; CDR3: CASRKQGDQPQHF
V: TRBV28; size: NA; D: TRBD1; J: TRBJ1-2; DNA: TGTGCCAGCAGTTTAGAGACAGGGGGCGTGAATGGCTACACCTTC; CDR3: CASSLETGGVNGYTF
V: TRBV6-4; size: NA; D: NA; J: TRBJ2-2; DNA: TGTGCCAGCAGACTTACTAGTGGGACCGGGGAGCTGTTTTTT; CDR3: CASRLTSGTGELFF
V: TRBV6-5; size: NA; D: NA; J: TRBJ2-7; DNA: TGTGCCAGCAGTCAGGACAGCCCGGGCGAGCAGTACTTC; CDR3: CASSQDSPGEQYF
V: TRBV18; size: NA; D: TRBD1; J: TRBJ2-2; DNA: TGTGCCAGCTCGCGACAGGGTGGAGCCGGGGAGCTGTTTTTT; CDR3: CASSRQGGAGELFF
V: TRBV5-5; size: NA; D: TRBD1; J: TRBJ1-1; DNA: TGTGCCAGCAGCCCTGACAGGGTCACTGAAGCTTTCTTT; CDR3: CASSPDRVTEAFF
V: TRBV11-3; size: once; D: TRBD1; J: TRBJ2-3; DNA: TGTGCCAGCAGCCCCGGGACAGGTATCACAGATACGCAGTATTTT; CDR3: CASSPGTGITDTQYF
V: TRBV27; size: once; D: TRBD1; J: TRBJ1-1; DNA: TGTGCCAGCAGTTTTGGGACAGCCAACACTGAAGCTTTCTTT; CDR3: CASSFGTANTEAFF
V: TRBV9; size: NA; D: TRBD1; J: TRBJ1-2; DNA: TGTGCCAGCAGCGCCGGACAGGGGAACTATGGCTACACCTTC; CDR3: CASSAGQGNYGYTF
V: TRBV24-1; size: NA; D: NA; J: TRBJ2-3; DNA: TGTGCCACCAGTGATTTGGAGGTAGATACGCAGTATTTT; CDR3: CATSDLEVDTQYF
V: TRBV30; size: NA; D: NA; J: TRBJ1-5; DNA: TGTGCCTGGAGTGTGTACTCCTCCGGGCCCCAGCATTTT; CDR3: CAWSVYSSGPQHF
V: TRBV9; size: NA; D: TRBD1; J: TRBJ2-7; DNA: TGTGCCAGCAGCGCCGGGACAGGGCCACCCTACGAGCAGTACTTC; CDR3: CASSAGTGPPYEQYF
V: TRBV19; size: NA; D: TRBD1; J: TRBJ2-7; DNA: TGTGCCAGTAGGGGTGCAGGGGGTTACTCCTACGAGCAGTACTTC; CDR3: CASRGAGGYSYEQYF
V: TRBV7-3; size: few; D: TRBD1; J: TRBJ1-2; DNA: TGTGCCAGCAGCACCGGGACAGGGAAAGGTGGCTACACCTTC; CDR3: CASSTGTGKGGYTF
V: TRBV12-5; size: NA; D: TRBD1; J: TRBJ1-2; DNA: TGTGCTAGTGGTTCGGGGACAGGGAACTATGGCTACACCTTC; CDR3: CASGSGTGNYGYTF
V: TRBV10-3; size: NA; D: TRBD1; J: TRBJ2-2; DNA: TGTGCCATCAGTGCTTTAGGACAGGGCCCCACCGGGGAGCTGTTTTTT; CDR3: CAISALGQGPTGELFF
V: TRBV6-5; size: NA; D: TRBD2; J: TRBJ2-7; DNA: TGTGCCAGCAGTTACTCGAGACTAGCGGGACCCTACGAGCAGTACTTC; CDR3: CASSYSRLAGPYEQYF
V: TRBV11-2; size: NA; D: TRBD1; J: TRBJ2-7; DNA: TGTGCCAGCAGCCGCATCCCGGGGACAGCCTTCTCCTACGAGCAGTACTTC; CDR3: CASSRIPGTAFSYEQYF
V: TRBV5-5; size: few; D: TRBD1; J: TRBJ2-7; DNA: TGTGCCAGCAGCTTGGACAGGGGCGAGCAGTACTTC; CDR3: CASSLDRGEQYF
V: TRBV27; size: NA; D: NA; J: TRBJ1-1; DNA: TGTGCCAGCAGTACCCCCAGACAGAAGATGAACACTGAAGCTTTCTTT; CDR3: CASSTPRQKMNTEAFF
V: TRBV6-5; size: NA; D: TRBD2; J: TRBJ2-1; DNA: TGTGCCAGCACCGGGGGGGCCTTGAATGAGCAGTTCTTC; CDR3: CASTGGALNEQFF
V: TRBV9; size: NA; D: NA; J: TRBJ2-2; DNA: TGTGCCAGCAGCGTAGGGACAACGAACACCGGGGAGCTGTTTTTT; CDR3: CASSVGTTNTGELFF
V: TRBV29-1; size: few; D: NA; J: TRBJ1-1; DNA: TGCAGCGTTGAATGGAGTTCGTTGGCGAACACTGAAGCTTTCTTT; CDR3: CSVEWSSLANTEAFF